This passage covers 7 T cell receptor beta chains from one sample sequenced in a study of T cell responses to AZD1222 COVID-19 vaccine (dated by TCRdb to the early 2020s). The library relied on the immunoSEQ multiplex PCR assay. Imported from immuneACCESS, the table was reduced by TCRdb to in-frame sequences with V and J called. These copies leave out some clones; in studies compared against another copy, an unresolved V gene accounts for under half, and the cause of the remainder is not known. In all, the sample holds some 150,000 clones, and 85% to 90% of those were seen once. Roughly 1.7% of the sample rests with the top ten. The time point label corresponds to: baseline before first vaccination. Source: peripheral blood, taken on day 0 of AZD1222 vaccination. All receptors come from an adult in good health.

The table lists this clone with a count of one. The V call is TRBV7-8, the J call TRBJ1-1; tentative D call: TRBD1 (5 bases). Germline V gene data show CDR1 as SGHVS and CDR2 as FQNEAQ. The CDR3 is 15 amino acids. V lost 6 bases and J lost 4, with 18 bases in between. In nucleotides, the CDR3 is TGTGCCAGCAGAACTGCCGGGGGGGTGGGCACTGAAGCTTTCTTT. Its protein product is CASRTAGGVGTEAFF.

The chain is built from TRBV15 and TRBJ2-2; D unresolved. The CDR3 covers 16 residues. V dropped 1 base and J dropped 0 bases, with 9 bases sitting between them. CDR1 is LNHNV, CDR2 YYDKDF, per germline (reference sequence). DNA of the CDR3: TGTGCCACCAGCAGAGTTGGCAGCGCGAACACCGGGGAGCTGTTTTTT. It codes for CATSRVGSANTGELFF.

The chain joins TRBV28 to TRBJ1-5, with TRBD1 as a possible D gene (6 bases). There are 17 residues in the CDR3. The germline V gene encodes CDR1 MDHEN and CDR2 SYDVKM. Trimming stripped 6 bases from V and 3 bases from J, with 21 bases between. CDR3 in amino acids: CASSPTRGARFNQPQHF. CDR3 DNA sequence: TGTGCCAGCAGCCCTACCCGGGGGGCAAGGTTCAATCAGCCCCAGCATTTT. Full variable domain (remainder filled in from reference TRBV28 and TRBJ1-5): DVKVTQSSRYLVKRTGEKVFLECVQDMDHENMFWYRQDPGLGLRLIYFSYDVKMKEKGDIPEGYSVSREKKERFSLILESASTNQTSMYLCASSPTRGARFNQPQHFGDGTRLSIL.

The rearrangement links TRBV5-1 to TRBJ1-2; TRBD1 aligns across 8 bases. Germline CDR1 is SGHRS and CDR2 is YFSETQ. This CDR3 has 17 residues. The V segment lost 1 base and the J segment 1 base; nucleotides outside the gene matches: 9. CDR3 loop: CASSLTAGGLGNYGYTF. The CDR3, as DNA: TGCGCCAGCAGCTTGACGGCAGGGGGCCTTGGTAACTATGGCTACACCTTC.

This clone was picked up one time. CDR3 DNA: TGCGCCAGCAGCCAAGATATGGGGGAGGGATATGGCTACACCTTC. It translates to CASSQDMGEGYGYTF. The chain is built from TRBV4-3 and TRBJ1-2, with D maybe TRBD1 (5 bases). Germline CDR1 is LGHNA and CDR2 is YSLEER. The CDR3 sequence is 15 residues long. V was trimmed by 0 bases and J by 5 bases, leaving 13 bases between them.

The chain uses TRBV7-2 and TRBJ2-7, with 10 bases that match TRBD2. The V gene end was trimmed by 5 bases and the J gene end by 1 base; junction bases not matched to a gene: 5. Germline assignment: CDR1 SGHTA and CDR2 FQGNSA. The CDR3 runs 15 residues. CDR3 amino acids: CASSITSGNSYEQYF. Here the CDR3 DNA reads TGTGCCAGCAGCATAACTAGCGGGAATTCCTACGAGCAGTACTTC. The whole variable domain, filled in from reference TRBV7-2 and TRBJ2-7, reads GAGVSQSPSNKVTEKGKDVELRCDPISGHTALYWYRQSLGQGLEFLIYFQGNSAPDKSGLPSDRFSAERTGGSVSTLTIQRTQQEDSAVYLCASSITSGNSYEQYFGPGTRLTVT.

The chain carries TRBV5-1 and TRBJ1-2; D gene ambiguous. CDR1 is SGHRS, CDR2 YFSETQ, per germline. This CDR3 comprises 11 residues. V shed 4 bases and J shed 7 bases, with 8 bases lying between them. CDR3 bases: TGCGCCAGCAGCCCGGGGAGTGGCTACACCTTC. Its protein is CASSPGSGYTF.